The present T cell receptor beta chain was sequenced within a study of circulating CD8 cells and anti-PD-1 response in melanoma. Findings and limits, study-wide: PD-1 and DPOS subsets showed similar, higher clonality than DNEG. Expanded sorted subsets were checked for tumor reactivity using peptides. Subset repertoires were largely private at M1, with under 7% shared. Some patients were treatment-naive; others were previously treated.

Each library started from around 14 ng of total RNA using the QIAseq Immune Repertoire TCR panel. A single record per CDR3 protein comes from TCRdb applying MiXCR to the reads. The profile shows over a thousand distinct CDR3 sequences, about 7.1% of them singletons. Four subsets defined by PD-1 and/or TIGIT were sorted from live CD3+CD8+TCRalphabeta+ cells. V gave up 2 bases and J gave up 3 bases, with 13 bases separating them. The CDR3 runs 15 residues. By share of the sample, this clonotype is large (0.1 to 1%). The target antigen is unknown. Sequenced material: CD8+ T cells from PBMCs, taken at baseline or after one month of anti-PD-1 therapy (not recorded which). The chain uses TRBV12-3 or TRBV12-4 and TRBJ2-5; D could derive from TRBD1 or TRBD2 (5 bases each). The TCR comes from a human donor with melanoma. The DNA of the CDR3 is TGTGCCAGCAGTTTAAGGACTGGGGGAGAAGAGACCCAGTACTTC. It yields the protein CASSLRTGGEETQYF.